This T cell receptor (beta chain) is drawn from a study of T cell responses to AZD1222 COVID-19 vaccine. CDR3 length equals 16 residues. The protocol was immunoSEQ multiplex PCR, while the TCRdb copy is restricted to in-frame clones and leaves out a portion. Seen here are about 140,000 clones, 90% observed once, and the top ten hold about 3.5%. Overall study results and limits: Most donors were white British, females outnumbered males, and clonal diversity was possibly underestimated. There were vaccine-associated CD4 TCRs across spike, dominant at 160-218 and 743-854. Baseline serology detected seropositivity in only 5 or 6 AZD1222 recipients. Of spike-specific TCRs, nearly half reportedly target regions left unmutated in variants.

Remarks on this clone: Its cognate antigen is unknown.

Material: peripheral blood, obtained on day 0 of AZD1222 vaccination. This receptor was taken from an adult in good health. The genes are TRBV21-1 and TRBJ1-4; whether TRBD1, the table's D call, matches the DNA was not checked. TRBV21-1 is a recognized pseudogene. The CDR3: CASSEDSSPTNEKLFF. The CDR3 DNA reads TGTGCCAGCAGCGAAGACAGCTCCCCAACTAATGAAAAACTGTTTTTT.